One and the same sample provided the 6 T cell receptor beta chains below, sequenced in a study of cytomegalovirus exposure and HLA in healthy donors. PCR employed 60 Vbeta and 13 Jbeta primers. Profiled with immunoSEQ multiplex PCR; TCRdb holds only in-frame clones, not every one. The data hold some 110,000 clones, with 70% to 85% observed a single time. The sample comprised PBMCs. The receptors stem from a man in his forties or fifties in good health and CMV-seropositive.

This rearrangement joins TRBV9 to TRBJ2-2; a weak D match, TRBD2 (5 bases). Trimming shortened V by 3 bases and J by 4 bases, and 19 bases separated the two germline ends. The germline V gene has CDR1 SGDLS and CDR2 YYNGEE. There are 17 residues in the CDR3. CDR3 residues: CASSAPVARASTGELFF. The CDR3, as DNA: TGTGCCAGCAGCGCCCCAGTTGCGAGGGCAAGCACCGGGGAGCTGTTTTTT.

The CDR3 is CASSPTTDTQYF. The CDR3 nucleotides are TGTGCCAGCAGCCCTACTACAGATACGCAGTATTTT. This chain uses TRBV6-6 with TRBJ2-3; D gene unclear. This CDR3 is built from 12 residues. CDR1 and CDR2 (germline): MNHNY, SVGAGI (reference sequence). The V end lost 6 bases, the J end lost 3 bases, and 7 bases lay between the germline ends.

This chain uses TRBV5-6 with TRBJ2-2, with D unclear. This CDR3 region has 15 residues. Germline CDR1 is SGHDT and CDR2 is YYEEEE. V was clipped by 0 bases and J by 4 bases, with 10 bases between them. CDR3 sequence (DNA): TGTGCCAGCAGCTTGGGGCTAGTAGGCACCGGGGAGCTGTTTTTT. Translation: CASSLGLVGTGELFF.

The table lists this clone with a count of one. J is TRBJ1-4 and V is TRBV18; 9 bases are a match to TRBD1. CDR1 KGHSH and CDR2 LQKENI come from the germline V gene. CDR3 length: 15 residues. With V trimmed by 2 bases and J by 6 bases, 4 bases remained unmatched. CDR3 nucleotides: TGTGCCAGCTCACCATCTTGGACAGGGGATGAAAAACTGTTTTTT. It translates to CASSPSWTGDEKLFF.

CDR3 in amino acids: CASSGGLADTDTQYF. CDR3 coding DNA: TGTGCCAGCAGCGGAGGACTAGCGGACACAGATACGCAGTATTTT. The J gene is TRBJ2-3, the V gene TRBV7-9; the match to TRBD2 covers 10 bases. V lost 5 bases to trimming and J lost 2 bases; unmatched junction nucleotides: 4. Per germline, CDR1 SEHNR and CDR2 FQNEAQ (reference sequence). This CDR3 has 15 residues.

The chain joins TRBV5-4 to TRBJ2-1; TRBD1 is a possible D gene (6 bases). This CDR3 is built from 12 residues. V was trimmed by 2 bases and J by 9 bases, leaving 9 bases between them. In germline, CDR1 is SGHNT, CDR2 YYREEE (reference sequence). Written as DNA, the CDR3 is TGTGCCAGCAGCTTAACAGGGATTGAGCAGTTCTTC. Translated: CASSLTGIEQFF.